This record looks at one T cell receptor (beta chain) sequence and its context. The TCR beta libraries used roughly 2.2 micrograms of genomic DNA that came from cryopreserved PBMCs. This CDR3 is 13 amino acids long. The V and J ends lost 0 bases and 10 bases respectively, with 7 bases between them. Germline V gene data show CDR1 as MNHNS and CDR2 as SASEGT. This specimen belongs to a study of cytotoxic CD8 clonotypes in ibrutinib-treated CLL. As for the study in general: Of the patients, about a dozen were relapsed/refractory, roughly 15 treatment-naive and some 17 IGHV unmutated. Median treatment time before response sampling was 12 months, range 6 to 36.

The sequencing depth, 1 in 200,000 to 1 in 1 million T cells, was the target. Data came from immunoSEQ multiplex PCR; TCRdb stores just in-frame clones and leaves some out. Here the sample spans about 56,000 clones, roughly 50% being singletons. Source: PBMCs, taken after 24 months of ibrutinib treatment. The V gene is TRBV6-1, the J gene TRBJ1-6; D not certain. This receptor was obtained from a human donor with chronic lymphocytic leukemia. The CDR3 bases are TGTGCCAGCAGTGAAGCCCTCGGGTCACCCCTCCACTTT. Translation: CASSEALGSPLHF.